These T cell receptor beta chains were read from a single sample in a study of spatial heterogeneity in lung cancer. TCRdb reanalysed the 5' RACE reads using MiXCR and keeps one entry per CDR3 protein. Of roughly 46,000 distinct CDR3 sequences listed, approximately 12% are singletons. The input for sequencing was PBMCs, taken at surgery. These receptors were collected from a female donor with early-stage non-small cell lung cancer. Both conserved end residues are part of each CDR3. Size tells how often a clone was seen (once, few, many) or the class of an expanded clone, and some rows leave it out.

>TRBV5-1|TRBJ1-5|many
CASSLGGGNQPQHF
>TRBV5-1|TRBJ2-5|few
CASSLTNREETQYF
>TRBV29-1|TRBJ2-2|-
CSVATVSNTGELFF
>TRBV9|TRBJ1-1|-
CASSVEVSGVPEAFF
>TRBV7-2|TRBJ1-1|few
CASSAARPRDTEAFF
>TRBV14|TRBJ1-3|many
CASSQEESSGNTIYF
>TRBV3-1|TRBJ2-1|few
CASSPKWNEQFF
>TRBV3-1|TRBJ2-7|few
CASSQPNAGYEQYF
>TRBV28|TRBJ1-2|few
CASSFRDRVLYGYTF
>TRBV5-1|TRBJ2-7|few
CASSLFAGALYEQYF
>TRBV19|TRBJ2-7|many
CASSDRGQRTYEQYF
>TRBV20-1|TRBJ1-2|-
CSAGRTGESYGYTF
>TRBV20-1|TRBJ1-3|-
CSARPLNSGNTIYF
>TRBV4-1|TRBJ2-2|few
CASSQGGGELFF
>TRBV5-4|TRBJ2-1|few
CASRPSQQGGEQFF
>TRBV7-2|TRBJ2-4|many
CASSSRLAGGPAKNIQYF
>TRBV5-1|TRBJ2-1|few
CASSLDWSSYNEQFF
>TRBV29-1|TRBJ2-3|-
CSVGLAHSTDTQYF
>TRBV12-3/TRBV12-4|TRBJ1-2|many
CASSFQLSGRGFYGYTF
>TRBV29-1|TRBJ2-5|-
CSVDGGQGASETQYF
>TRBV4-2|TRBJ1-1|few
CASSHRDILNTEAFF
>TRBV20-1|TRBJ2-3|many
CSAPRTDADTQYF